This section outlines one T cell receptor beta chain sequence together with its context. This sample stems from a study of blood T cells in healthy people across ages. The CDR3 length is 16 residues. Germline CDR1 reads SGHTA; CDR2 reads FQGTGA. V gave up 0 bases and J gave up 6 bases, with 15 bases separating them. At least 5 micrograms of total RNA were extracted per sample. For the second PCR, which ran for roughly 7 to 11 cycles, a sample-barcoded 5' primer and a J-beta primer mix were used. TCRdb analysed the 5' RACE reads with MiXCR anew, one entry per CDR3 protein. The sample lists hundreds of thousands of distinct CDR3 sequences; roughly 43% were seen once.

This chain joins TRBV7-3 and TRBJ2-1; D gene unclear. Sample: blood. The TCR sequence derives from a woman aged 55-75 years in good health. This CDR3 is CASSLTPQEGLNEQFF. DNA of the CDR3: TGTGCCAGCAGCTTAACCCCCCAGGAAGGGCTCAATGAGCAGTTCTTC. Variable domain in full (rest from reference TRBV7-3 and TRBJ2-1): GAGVSQTPSNKVTEKGKYVELRCDPISGHTALYWYRQSLGQGPEFLIYFQGTGAADDSGLPNDRFFAVRPEGSVSTLKIQRTERGDSAVYLCASSLTPQEGLNEQFFGPGTRLTVL.